This T cell receptor (beta chain) was captured in a study of blood T cell repertoires in COVID-19 (TCRdb year 2020). Turning to the overall study: Samples covering the acute and convalescent phases of COVID-19 were provided by collaborators in the United States, Italy and Spain. The prospective study material was composed of cDNA or gDNA derived from T cells, B-cell-depleted T cells, or PBMCs. Nearly every sample came with metadata listing a de-identified subject ID, COVID-19 status, age in years and sex. The dataset comprised deeply sampled blood TCRbeta repertoires from subjects exposed to, actively infected with, or recovered from COVID-19. The samples were drawn from the first 160 participants of the ongoing ImmuneRACE study and from about 1,200 subjects provided by 6 global collaborators. A freely available public database, intended as a resource for researchers studying the immune response to SARS-CoV-2, is where the repertoires were released. Where HLA class I and class II types were available, the types were taken from metadata supplied by the sample provider, not from assay-based typing. General study outcomes and caveats: Clinical and demographic metadata were provided uncurated, with the amount varying by source and participant.

With respect to this clone: The specificity of this receptor is unknown. Base qualities are not recorded, but no much larger clone differs from it by a single base.

Trimming takes 3 bases off V and 1 base off J; junction bases not matched to a gene: 0. The germline V gene supplies CDR1 SGHTA and CDR2 FQGNSA. The CDR3 holds 15 amino acids from the cysteine to the phenylalanine. Only the CDR3 DNA stays, 45 bases, in frame from base 1. The immunoSEQ Assay, a bias-controlled multiplex PCR, was used to amplify TCRbeta CDR3 regions from genomic DNA. Per the original workflow: Within the assay, amplification of reference gene primers was used to estimate how many nucleated cells each sample contained. Sequence reads were collapsed and filtered to measure the absolute abundance of every unique TCRbeta CDR3 rearrangement. For each sample, productive Simpson clonality was calculated as the square root of Simpson's diversity index across productive rearrangements. TCRdb carries this immuneACCESS record with in-frame sequences only. Its versions omit some clonotypes, under half of them owing to an unresolved V gene in the studies checked, with the rest unexplained. D and trimming come from the DNA, and the V and J calls and clone size come from that table. The sample data list 50,000 to 60,000 clones, and 75% to 85% of these were observed just once. About 12% of the sample lies in the top ten.

Each collaborating institution followed its own protocols to collect whole blood in K2EDTA tubes. Collaborator samples were shipped for TCRbeta analysis as frozen whole blood, isolated PBMCs, or DNA extracted from either sample type. The TCR sequence derives from a human donor in a cohort sampled during active COVID-19. The chain was built from TRBV7-2 and TRBJ2-2; 9 middle bases align to TRBD1. The specimen sequenced was peripheral blood. The DNA sequence is given as TGTGCCAGCAGCTTGGGACAGGGGAACACCGGGGAGCTGTTTTTT. This yields the protein CASSLGQGNTGELFF.